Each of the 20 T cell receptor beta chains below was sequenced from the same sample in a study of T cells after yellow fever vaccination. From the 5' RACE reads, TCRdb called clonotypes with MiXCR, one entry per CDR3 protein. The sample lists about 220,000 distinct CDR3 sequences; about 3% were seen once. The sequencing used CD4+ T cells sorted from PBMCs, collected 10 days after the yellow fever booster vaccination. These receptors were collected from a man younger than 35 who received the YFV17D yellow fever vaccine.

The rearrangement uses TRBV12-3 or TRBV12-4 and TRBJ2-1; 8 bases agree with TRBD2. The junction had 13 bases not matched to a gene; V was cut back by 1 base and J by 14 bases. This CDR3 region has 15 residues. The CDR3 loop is CASSLGLASTEREFF. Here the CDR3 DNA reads TGTGCCAGCAGTTTAGGACTAGCGAGTACAGAAAGGGAGTTCTTC.

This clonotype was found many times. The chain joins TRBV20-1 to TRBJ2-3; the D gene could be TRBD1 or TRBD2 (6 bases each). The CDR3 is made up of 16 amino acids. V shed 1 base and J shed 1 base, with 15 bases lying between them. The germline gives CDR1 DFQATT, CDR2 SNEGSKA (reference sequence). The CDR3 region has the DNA TGCAGTGCTAGAGGTCTTCAACGGGGGCGCACAGATACGCAGTATTTT. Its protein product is CSARGLQRGRTDTQYF.

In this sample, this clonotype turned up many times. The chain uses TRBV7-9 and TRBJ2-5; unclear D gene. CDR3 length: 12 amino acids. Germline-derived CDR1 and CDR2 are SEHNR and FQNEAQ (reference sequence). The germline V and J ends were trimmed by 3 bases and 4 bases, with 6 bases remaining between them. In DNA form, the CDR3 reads TGTGCCAGCAGCTTGGAAATAGAGACCCAGTACTTC. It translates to CASSLEIETQYF.

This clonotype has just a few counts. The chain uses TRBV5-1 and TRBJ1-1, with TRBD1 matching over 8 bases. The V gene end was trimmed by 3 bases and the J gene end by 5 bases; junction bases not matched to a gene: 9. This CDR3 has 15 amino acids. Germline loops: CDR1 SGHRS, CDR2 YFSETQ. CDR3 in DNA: TGCGCCAGCAGCTCTCTGGACAGGGATCGTACTGAAGCTTTCTTT. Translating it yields CASSSLDRDRTEAFF.

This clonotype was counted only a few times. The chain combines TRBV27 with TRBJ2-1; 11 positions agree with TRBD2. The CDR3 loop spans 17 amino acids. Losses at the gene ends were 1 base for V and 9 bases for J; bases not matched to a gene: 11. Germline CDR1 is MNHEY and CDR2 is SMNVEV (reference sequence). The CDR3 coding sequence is TGTGCCAGCAGTTTATTGACGATAGCGGGGGGGCAAAGTGAGCAGTTCTTC. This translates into CASSLLTIAGGQSEQFF.

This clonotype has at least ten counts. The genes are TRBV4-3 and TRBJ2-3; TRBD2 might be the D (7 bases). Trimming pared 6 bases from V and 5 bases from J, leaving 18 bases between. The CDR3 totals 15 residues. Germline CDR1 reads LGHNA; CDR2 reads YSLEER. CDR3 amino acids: CASRRGGGIEDTQYF. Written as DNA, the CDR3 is TGCGCCAGCAGGAGAGGGGGGGGTATTGAAGATACGCAGTATTTT.

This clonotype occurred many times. The CDR3 sequence: CATAQGARNGYTF. The CDR3 DNA follows: TGTGCCACCGCACAGGGGGCCCGAAATGGCTACACCTTC. The chain is built from TRBV7-9 and TRBJ1-2; 9 bases match TRBD1. The V gene's germline CDR1 is SEHNR and CDR2 FQNEAQ (reference sequence). This CDR3 has 13 residues. V trimming: 10 bases; J trimming: 6 bases; junction bases outside the gene matches: 9.

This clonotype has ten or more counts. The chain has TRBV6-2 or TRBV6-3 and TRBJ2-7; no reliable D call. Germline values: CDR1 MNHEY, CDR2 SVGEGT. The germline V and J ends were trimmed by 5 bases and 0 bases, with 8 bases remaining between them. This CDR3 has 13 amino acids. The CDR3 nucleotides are TGTGCCAGCAGTCGTAGAAGCTCCTACGAGCAGTACTTC. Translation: CASSRRSSYEQYF.

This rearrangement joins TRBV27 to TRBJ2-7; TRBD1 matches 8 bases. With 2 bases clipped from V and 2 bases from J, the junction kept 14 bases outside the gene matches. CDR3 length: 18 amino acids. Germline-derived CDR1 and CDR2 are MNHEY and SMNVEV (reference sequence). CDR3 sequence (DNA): TGTGCCAGCAGTTTACAAATCTCCGGGACAGGCAGGACCTACGAGCAGTACTTC. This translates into CASSLQISGTGRTYEQYF.

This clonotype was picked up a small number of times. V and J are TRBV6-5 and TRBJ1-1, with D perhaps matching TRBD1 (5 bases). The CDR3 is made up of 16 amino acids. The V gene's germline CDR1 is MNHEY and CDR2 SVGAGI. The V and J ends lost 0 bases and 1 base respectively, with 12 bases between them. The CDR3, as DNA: TGTGCCAGCAGTTACTCTCCCGGCAGGGCGAACACTGAAGCTTTCTTT. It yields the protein CASSYSPGRANTEAFF.

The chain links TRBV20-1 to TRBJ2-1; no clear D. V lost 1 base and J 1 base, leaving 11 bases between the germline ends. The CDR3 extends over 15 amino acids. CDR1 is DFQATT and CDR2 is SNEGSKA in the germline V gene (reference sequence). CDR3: CSARVGPSSYNEQFF. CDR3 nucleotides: TGCAGTGCTAGAGTCGGGCCGTCTTCCTACAATGAGCAGTTCTTC.

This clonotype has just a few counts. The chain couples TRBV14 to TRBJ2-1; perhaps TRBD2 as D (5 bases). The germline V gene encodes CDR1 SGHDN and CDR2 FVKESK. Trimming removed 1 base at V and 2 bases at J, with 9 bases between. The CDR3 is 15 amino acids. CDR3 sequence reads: CASSQGLATYNEQFF. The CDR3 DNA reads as TGTGCCAGCAGCCAAGGGCTAGCAACCTACAATGAGCAGTTCTTC.

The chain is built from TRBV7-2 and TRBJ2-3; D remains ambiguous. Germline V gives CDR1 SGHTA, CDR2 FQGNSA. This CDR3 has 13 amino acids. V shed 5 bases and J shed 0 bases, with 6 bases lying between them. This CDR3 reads CASSMTSTDTQYF. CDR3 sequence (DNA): TGTGCCAGCAGCATGACTAGCACAGATACGCAGTATTTT.

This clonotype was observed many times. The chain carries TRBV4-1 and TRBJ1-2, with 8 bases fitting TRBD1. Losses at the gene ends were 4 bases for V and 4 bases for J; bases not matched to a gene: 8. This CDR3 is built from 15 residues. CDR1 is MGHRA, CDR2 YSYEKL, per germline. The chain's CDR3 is CASSLMDRALYGYTF. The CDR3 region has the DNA TGCGCCAGCAGCCTTATGGACAGGGCTCTCTATGGCTACACCTTC.

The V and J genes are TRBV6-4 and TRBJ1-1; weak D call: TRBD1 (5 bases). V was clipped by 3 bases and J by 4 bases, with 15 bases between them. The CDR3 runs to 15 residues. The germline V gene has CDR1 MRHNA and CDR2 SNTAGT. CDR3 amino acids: CASSESSGGSTEAFF. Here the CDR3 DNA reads TGTGCCAGCAGTGAGTCGTCGGGGGGAAGCACTGAAGCTTTCTTT.

CDR3 bases: TGCGCCAGCAGCTCCCAGGGGAAGGATTCACCCCTCCACTTT. Protein product: CASSSQGKDSPLHF. The chain carries TRBV5-1 and TRBJ1-6; the D gene is possibly TRBD1 (6 bases). The CDR3 totals 14 residues. The V end lost 3 bases, the J end lost 8 bases, and 12 bases lay between the germline ends. The germline gives CDR1 SGHRS, CDR2 YFSETQ.

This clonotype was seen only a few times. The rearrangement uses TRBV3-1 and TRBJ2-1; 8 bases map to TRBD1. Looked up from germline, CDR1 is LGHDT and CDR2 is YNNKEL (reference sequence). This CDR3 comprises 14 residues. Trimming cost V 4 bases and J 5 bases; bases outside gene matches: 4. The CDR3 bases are TGTGCCAGCAGCCCGTGGGACAGGAACAATGAGCAGTTCTTC. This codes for CASSPWDRNNEQFF.

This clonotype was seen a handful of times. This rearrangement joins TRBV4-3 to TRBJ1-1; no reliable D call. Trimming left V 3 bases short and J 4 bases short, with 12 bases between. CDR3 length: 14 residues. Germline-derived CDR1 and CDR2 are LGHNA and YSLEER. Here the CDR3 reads CASSHPPRGTEAFF. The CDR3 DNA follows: TGCGCCAGCAGCCACCCTCCGAGAGGCACTGAAGCTTTCTTT.

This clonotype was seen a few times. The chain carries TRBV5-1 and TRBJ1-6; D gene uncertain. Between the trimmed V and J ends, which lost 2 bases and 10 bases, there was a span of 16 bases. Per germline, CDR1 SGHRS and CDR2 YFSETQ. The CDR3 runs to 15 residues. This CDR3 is CASSFGTATGSPLHF. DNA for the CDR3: TGCGCCAGCAGCTTTGGCACCGCCACGGGCTCACCCCTCCACTTT.

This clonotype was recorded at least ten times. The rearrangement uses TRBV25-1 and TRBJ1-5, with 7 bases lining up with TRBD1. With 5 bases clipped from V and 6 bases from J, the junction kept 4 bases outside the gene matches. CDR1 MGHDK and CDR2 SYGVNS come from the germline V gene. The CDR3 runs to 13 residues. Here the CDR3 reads CASSRQGTQPQHF. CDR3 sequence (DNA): TGTGCCAGCAGTAGACAGGGAACTCAGCCCCAGCATTTT.